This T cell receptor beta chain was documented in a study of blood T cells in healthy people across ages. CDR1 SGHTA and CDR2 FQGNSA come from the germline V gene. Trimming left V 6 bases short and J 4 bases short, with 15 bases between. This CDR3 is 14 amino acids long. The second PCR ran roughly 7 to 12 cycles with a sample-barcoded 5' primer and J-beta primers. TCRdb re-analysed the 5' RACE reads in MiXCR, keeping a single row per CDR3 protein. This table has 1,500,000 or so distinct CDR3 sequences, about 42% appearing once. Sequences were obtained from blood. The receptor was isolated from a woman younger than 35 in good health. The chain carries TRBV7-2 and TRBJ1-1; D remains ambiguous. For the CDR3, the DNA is TGTGCCAGCAGTCTCTCTTGGAGTGGCACTGAAGCTTTCTTT. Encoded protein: CASSLSWSGTEAFF.